This T cell receptor beta chain was profiled in a study of CD8 T cells in Susac syndrome. The multiple sclerosis controls consisted of treatment-naive patients with relapsing-remitting disease, either stable or active. The authors negatively isolated CD8+ and CD4+ T cells and FACS-enriched TEMRA cells. The CDR3 runs to 14 residues. J was trimmed by 4 bases and V by 6 bases; bases with no gene match: 8. Germline V gene sequence: CDR1 SEHNR, CDR2 FQNEAQ (reference sequence). RNA totalling roughly 0.45 to 1 ug underwent reverse transcription with random hexamers. MiXCR was run by TCRdb on the immunoSEQ multiplex PCR reads, yielding one entry per CDR3 protein. Counted here are 110,000 or so distinct CDR3 sequences, roughly 93% occurring once; the ten biggest clones make up around 0.085%.

What was sequenced was CD4+ T cells from PBMCs. This TCR came from a human donor with multiple sclerosis. The chain uses TRBV7-9 and TRBJ1-2, with TRBD1 matching 7 bases. The CDR3 spells CASSLTGVGYGYTF. As DNA, the CDR3 is TGTGCCAGCAGTTTAACAGGGGTCGGCTATGGCTACACCTTC.